This record covers a single TCR beta chain. Antigen specificity is unknown. CDR1 is SGHDT and CDR2 is YYEEEE in the germline V gene. Deletions cut 1 base from V and 6 bases from J, with 11 bases between. This CDR3 contains 13 residues. This entry is derived from a study of cytomegalovirus exposure and HLA in healthy donors. Background on the study: T cells numbering about 180 million yielded approximately 100 million unique TCR beta sequences in an earlier analysis.

Regarding donors, all were healthy bone marrow donors. In the PCR, 60 Vbeta and 13 Jbeta primers were used. Libraries were prepared by immunoSEQ multiplex PCR; TCRdb keeps only in-frame clonotypes and omits some of them. This table holds about 67,000 clones, around 80% found once. Findings and limits, study-wide: Because they were indistinguishable, some V segments, including TRBV6-2 and TRBV6-3, were excluded. Researchers reportedly found TCR beta sequences accurately predicted most subjects' HLA-A and HLA-B alleles.

The source material was PBMCs. The gene calls are TRBV5-6 and TRBJ2-7; D is possibly TRBD2 (6 bases). The origin of this receptor is a man aged 35-49 years in good health and CMV-seronegative. The CDR3 DNA sequence: TGTGCCAGCAGCTTGCCCCCCGGGAGCGAGCAGTACTTC. It is translated as CASSLPPGSEQYF. The full variable domain, with the rest looked up from reference TRBV5-6 and TRBJ2-7, is DAGVTQSPTHLIKTRGQQVTLRCSPKSGHDTVSWYQQALGQGPQFIFQYYEEEERQRGNFPDRFSGHQFPNYSSELNVNALLLGDSALYLCASSLPPGSEQYFGPGTRLTVT.